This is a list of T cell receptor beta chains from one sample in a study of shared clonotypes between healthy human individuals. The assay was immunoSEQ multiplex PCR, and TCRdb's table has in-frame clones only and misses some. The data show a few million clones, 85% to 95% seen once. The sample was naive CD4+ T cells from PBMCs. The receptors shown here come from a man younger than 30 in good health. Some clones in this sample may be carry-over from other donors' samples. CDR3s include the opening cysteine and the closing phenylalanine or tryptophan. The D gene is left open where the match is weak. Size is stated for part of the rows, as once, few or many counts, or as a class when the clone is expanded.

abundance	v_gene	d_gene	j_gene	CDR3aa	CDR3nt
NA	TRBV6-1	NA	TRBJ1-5	CASSEDGQINQPQHF	TGTGCCAGCAGTGAAGATGGACAGATCAATCAGCCCCAGCATTTT
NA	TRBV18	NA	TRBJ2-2	CASSPRGTGELFF	TGTGCCAGCTCACCACGAGGGACCGGGGAGCTGTTTTTT
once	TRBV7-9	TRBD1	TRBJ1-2	CASSPGQGLDGYTF	TGTGCCAGCAGCCCTGGACAGGGACTGGATGGCTACACCTTC
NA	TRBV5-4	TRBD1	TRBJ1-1	CASRTDRGSTEAFF	TGTGCCAGCAGAACTGACAGGGGGAGTACTGAAGCTTTCTTT
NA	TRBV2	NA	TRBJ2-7	CASRTGPSYEQYF	TGTGCCAGCAGAACCGGGCCCTCCTACGAGCAGTACTTC
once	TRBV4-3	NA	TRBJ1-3	CASSQAGNSGNTIYF	TGCGCCAGCAGCCAAGCAGGCAACTCTGGAAACACCATATATTTT
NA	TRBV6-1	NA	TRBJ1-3	CASSETFLGNTIYF	TGTGCCAGCAGTGAAACCTTTCTAGGAAACACCATATATTTT
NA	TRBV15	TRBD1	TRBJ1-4	CATSSGRGLVGTNEKLFF	TGTGCCACCAGCAGCGGCAGGGGGCTCGTAGGCACTAATGAAAAACTGTTTTTT
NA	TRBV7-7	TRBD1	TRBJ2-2	CASSSGQRNTGELFF	TGTGCCAGCAGCTCGGGACAGAGGAACACCGGGGAGCTGTTTTTT
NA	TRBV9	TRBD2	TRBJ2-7	CASSIGTSGVEQYF	TGTGCCAGCAGCATCGGGACTAGCGGAGTGGAGCAGTACTTC
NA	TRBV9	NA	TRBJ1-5	CASSAGTNQPQHF	TGTGCCAGCAGCGCGGGCACAAATCAGCCCCAGCATTTT
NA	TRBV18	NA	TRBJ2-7	CASSPTQGYEQYF	TGTGCCAGCTCACCAACGCAGGGCTACGAGCAGTACTTC
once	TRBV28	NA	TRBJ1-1	CASNRLGGFYEAFF	TGTGCCAGCAACCGCCTAGGGGGGTTTTATGAAGCTTTCTTT
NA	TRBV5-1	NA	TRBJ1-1	CASSMVGRAEAFF	TGCGCCAGCAGCATGGTAGGTCGAGCTGAAGCTTTCTTT
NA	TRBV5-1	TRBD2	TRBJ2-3	CASSLAGGDTQYF	TGCGCCAGCTCACTAGCGGGAGGAGATACGCAGTATTTT
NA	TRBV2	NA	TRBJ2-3	CASRADTQYF	TGTGCCAGCAGAGCAGATACGCAGTATTTT
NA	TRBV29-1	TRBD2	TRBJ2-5	CSVDVAGGETQYF	TGCAGCGTTGATGTGGCGGGGGGGGAGACCCAGTACTTC
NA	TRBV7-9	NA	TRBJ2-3	CASSGGPSTDTQYF	TGTGCCAGCAGCGGGGGCCCTAGCACAGATACGCAGTATTTT
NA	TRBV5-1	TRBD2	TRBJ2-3	CASSVGTSGRGTDTQYF	TGCGCCAGCAGCGTCGGGACTAGCGGGAGGGGGACAGATACGCAGTATTTT
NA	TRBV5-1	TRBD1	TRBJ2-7	CASSFHGQVTYEQYF	TGCGCCAGCAGCTTCCATGGACAGGTAACCTACGAGCAGTACTTC
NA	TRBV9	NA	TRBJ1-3	CASTNGGSGNTIYF	TGTGCCAGCACTAATGGGGGCTCTGGAAACACCATATATTTT
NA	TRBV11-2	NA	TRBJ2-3	CASSLVVGADTQYF	TGTGCCAGCAGCTTAGTGGTCGGCGCAGATACGCAGTATTTT
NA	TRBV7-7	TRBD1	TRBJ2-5	CASSLTGTEETQYF	TGTGCCAGCAGCTTAACCGGGACAGAAGAGACCCAGTACTTC
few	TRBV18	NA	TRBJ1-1	CASSPNWGNTEAFF	TGTGCCAGCTCACCAAATTGGGGTAACACTGAAGCTTTCTTT
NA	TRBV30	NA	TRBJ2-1	CAWSAYNEQFF	TGTGCCTGGAGTGCCTATAATGAGCAGTTCTTC
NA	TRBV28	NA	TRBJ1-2	CASSPGGGGRIGGYTF	TGTGCCAGCAGCCCCGGCGGGGGGGGGCGGATTGGTGGCTACACCTTC
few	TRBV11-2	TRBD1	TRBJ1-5	CASSSVQGSRQPQHF	TGTGCCAGCAGCTCGGTACAGGGGTCTCGACAGCCCCAGCATTTT
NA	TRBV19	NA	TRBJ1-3	CASTPLTTTGNTIYF	TGTGCCAGTACACCATTGACAACGACTGGAAACACCATATATTTT
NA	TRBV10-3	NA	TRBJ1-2	CAISEQSTGYTF	TGTGCCATCAGTGAGCAAAGCACTGGCTACACCTTC
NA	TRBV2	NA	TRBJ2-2	CATRAEQNTGELFF	TGTGCCACCCGCGCGGAGCAAAACACCGGGGAGCTGTTTTTT
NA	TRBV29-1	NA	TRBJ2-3	CSGEKGLDTQYF	TGCAGCGGAGAGAAGGGACTGGATACGCAGTATTTT
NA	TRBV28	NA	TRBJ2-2	CASSPRDSGTGELFF	TGTGCCAGCAGTCCCCGGGATTCTGGGACCGGGGAGCTGTTTTTT
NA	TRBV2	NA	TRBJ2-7	CASRGSGRAYEQYF	TGTGCCAGCAGGGGTAGCGGAAGGGCGTACGAGCAGTACTTC
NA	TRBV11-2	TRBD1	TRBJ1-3	CASSSTGASGNTIYF	TGTGCCAGCAGCTCAACAGGGGCCTCTGGAAACACCATATATTTT
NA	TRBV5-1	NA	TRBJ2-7	CASSPNPNYEQYF	TGCGCCAGCAGCCCGAACCCCAATTACGAGCAGTACTTC
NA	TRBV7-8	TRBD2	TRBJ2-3	CASSLGTSGRGF	TGTGCCAGCAGCCTCGGGACTAGCGGGAGGGGTTTT
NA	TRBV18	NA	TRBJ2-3	CASSPWRGGADTQYF	TGTGCCAGCTCACCATGGAGAGGGGGGGCAGATACGCAGTATTTT
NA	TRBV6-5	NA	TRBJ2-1	CASSYWRPRSYNEQFF	TGTGCCAGCAGTTACTGGCGTCCCAGGTCCTACAATGAGCAGTTCTTC
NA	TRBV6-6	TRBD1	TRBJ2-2	CASKKQGADTGELFF	TGTGCCAGCAAAAAACAGGGGGCTGACACCGGGGAGCTGTTTTTT
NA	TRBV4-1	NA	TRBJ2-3	CASSQIGLSTDTQYF	TGCGCCAGCAGCCAGATAGGACTCAGCACAGATACGCAGTATTTT
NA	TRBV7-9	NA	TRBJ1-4	CASSWPTDEKLFF	TGTGCCAGCAGCTGGCCTACTGATGAAAAACTGTTTTTT
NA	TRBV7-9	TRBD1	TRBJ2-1	CASSFTAGTGFFFEQFF	TGTGCCAGCAGCTTTACGGCCGGGACAGGATTTTTTTTTGAGCAGTTCTTC
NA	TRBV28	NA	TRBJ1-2	CASSFPPVSYGYTF	TGTGCCAGCAGTTTCCCACCGGTCTCCTATGGCTACACCTTC
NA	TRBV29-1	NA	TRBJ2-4	CSVGSPGENIQYF	TGCAGCGTTGGCAGTCCAGGGGAAAACATTCAGTACTTC
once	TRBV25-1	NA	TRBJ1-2	CASSFGSGGYTF	TGTGCCAGCAGTTTCGGCTCGGGGGGCTACACCTTC
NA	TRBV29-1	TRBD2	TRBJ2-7	CSAGLAGGEQYF	TGCAGCGCGGGACTAGCGGGAGGCGAGCAGTACTTC
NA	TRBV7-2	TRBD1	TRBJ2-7	CASSPDRVFEQYF	TGTGCCAGCAGCCCTGACAGGGTCTTCGAGCAGTACTTC
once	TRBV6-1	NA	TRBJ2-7	CASSEGAGPWGYEQYF	TGTGCCAGCAGTGAAGGGGCGGGACCTTGGGGATACGAGCAGTACTTC
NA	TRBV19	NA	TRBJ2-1	CASSSPQRVVHEQFF	TGTGCCAGTTCAAGTCCCCAGCGGGTAGTCCATGAGCAGTTCTTC
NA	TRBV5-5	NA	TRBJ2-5	CASSFGETQYF	TGTGCCAGCAGCTTTGGCGAGACCCAGTACTTC
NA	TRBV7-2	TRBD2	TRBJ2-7	CASSLGTSGSYEQYF	TGTGCCAGCAGCTTAGGGACTAGCGGTTCCTACGAGCAGTACTTC
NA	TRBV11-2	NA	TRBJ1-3	CASSDEGQGSGNTIYF	TGTGCCAGCAGCGATGAAGGGCAGGGCTCTGGAAACACCATATATTTT
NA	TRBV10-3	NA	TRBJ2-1	CAISEALAPNYNEQFF	TGTGCCATCAGTGAGGCTCTCGCACCGAATTACAATGAGCAGTTCTTC
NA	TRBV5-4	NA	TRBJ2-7	CASSQSLGAPYEQYF	TGTGCCAGCAGCCAGTCTCTGGGGGCCCCCTACGAGCAGTACTTC
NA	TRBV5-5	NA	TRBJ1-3	CASSLYAAPRTPGNTIYF	TGTGCCAGCAGCTTGTATGCCGCTCCCAGAACGCCGGGAAACACCATATATTTT
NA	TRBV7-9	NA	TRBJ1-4	CASSSHSAAVVEKLFF	TGTGCCAGCAGCAGTCATAGTGCGGCGGTTGTAGAAAAACTGTTTTTT
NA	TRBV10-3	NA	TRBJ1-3	CATHNSIGDTIYF	TGTGCCACCCACAACTCCATCGGGGACACCATATATTTT
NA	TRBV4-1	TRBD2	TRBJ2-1	CASSQGGLAGYNEQFF	TGCGCCAGCAGCCAAGGGGGACTAGCGGGTTACAATGAGCAGTTCTTC
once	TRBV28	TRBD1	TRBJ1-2	CASSYDRGRLHGYTF	TGTGCCAGCAGTTACGACAGGGGGAGGCTCCATGGCTACACCTTC